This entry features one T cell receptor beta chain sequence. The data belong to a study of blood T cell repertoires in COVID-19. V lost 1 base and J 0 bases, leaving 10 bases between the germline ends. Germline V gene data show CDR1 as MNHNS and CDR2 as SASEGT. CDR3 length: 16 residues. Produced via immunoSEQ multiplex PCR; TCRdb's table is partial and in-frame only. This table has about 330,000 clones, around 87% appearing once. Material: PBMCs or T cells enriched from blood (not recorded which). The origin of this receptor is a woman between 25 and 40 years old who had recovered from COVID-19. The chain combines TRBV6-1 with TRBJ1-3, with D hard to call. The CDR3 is CASSEGEFSSGNTIYF. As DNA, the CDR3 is TGTGCCAGCAGTGAAGGGGAGTTTAGCTCTGGAAACACCATATATTTT.